This section outlines one T cell receptor (beta chain) sequence together with its context. Its antigen is unknown. The input lacks base qualities; no much larger clone sits a single base away. The entry originates in a study of T cell repertoires in cytomegalovirus infection (dated by TCRdb to about 2019). In terms of the full investigation: Donor HLA type was relevant to the analysis, because carriage of CMV infection together with the matching HLA type was indicated by public TCR beta signatures. The paper as a whole reports these results and caveats: In the ex vivo response, HLA-C-restricted CMV-specific TCR beta clonotypes were dominant, and in two of eight donors the single most frequent clonotype came from this HLA-C-restricted group. In both this cohort and an independent approximately 370-donor cohort, the cumulative frequency of public TCR beta family members distinguished carriers of CMV infection plus the relevant HLA type.

TCRdb lists the instrument as Illumina HiSeq 1500. TCRdb ran its own pipeline on the public reads, namely fastp trimming at Q25 and MiXCR clone calling, and kept in-frame beta chains. Under each unique CDR3 protein, matching rows form one entry showing the most common genes and DNA. Counted in this sample were 680,000 or so distinct CDR3 sequences; 35% to 45% of them appeared once. The top ten clones comprise 2.5% to 3% of the sample. The TCR originated in a human donor in good health (CMV status not recorded). Some clones in this sample may be carry-over from other donors' samples. The sample consisted of PBMCs.

The base sequence is TGTGCCAGTAGGGACAGAACGACGGTTAACACTGAAGCTTTCTTT. This yields the protein CASRDRTTVNTEAFF. The rearranged chain carries TRBV19 and TRBJ1-1; 6 matching bases give a weak D call of TRBD1. From the cysteine up to the phenylalanine, the CDR3 has a length of 15 residues. Just the 45-base CDR3 DNA is kept, in frame starting at base 1. Sequences LNHDA (CDR1) and SQIVND (CDR2) are obtained from the germline V gene (reference sequence). A distance of 16 bases separates the germline ends of V and J, which lose 6 bases and 2 bases respectively. Supplemented by the reference TRBV19 and TRBJ1-1 proteins around the CDR3, the complete variable domain is DGGITQSPKYLFRKEGQNVTLSCEQNLNHDAMYWYRQDPGQGLRLIYYSQIVNDFQKGDIAEGYSVSREKKESFPLTVTSAQKNPTAFYLCASRDRTTVNTEAFFGQGTRLTVV.